The rows below give T cell receptor beta chains drawn from one sample of a study of spatial heterogeneity in lung cancer. TCRdb passed the 5' RACE reads through MiXCR, listing each CDR3 protein once. Here the sample spans some 3,000 distinct CDR3 sequences, roughly 5% being singletons. This material consisted of normal lung tissue next to the tumor, taken at surgery. These receptor sequences come from a male donor with early-stage non-small cell lung cancer. Each CDR3 is given with its conserved first and last residue. A D gene is named only where the DNA matches it firmly. Expanded clones get a size class; other rows say once, few or many, or leave the size out.

j_call	d_call	clone_size	v_call	cdr3_aa	cdr3_nt
TRBJ2-2	TRBD2	-	TRBV28	CASSGTSGRSYTGELFF	TGTGCCAGCAGTGGGACTAGCGGGAGAAGTTACACCGGGGAGCTGTTTTTT
TRBJ1-2	-	many	TRBV5-1	CASSLRTDANYGYTF	TGCGCCAGCAGCTTACGGACCGACGCTAACTATGGCTACACCTTC
TRBJ2-3	TRBD1	medium-sized	TRBV29-1	CSGQGLNTDTQYF	TGCAGCGGACAGGGGCTTAACACAGATACGCAGTATTTT
TRBJ2-5	TRBD1	few	TRBV7-3	CASSPRQGKETQYF	TGTGCCAGCAGCCCGCGACAGGGGAAAGAGACCCAGTACTTC
TRBJ2-2	TRBD2	few	TRBV10-3	CATYNLRGDTGELFF	TGTGCCACCTATAACCTGCGGGGGGACACCGGGGAGCTGTTTTTT
TRBJ2-5	TRBD2	medium-sized	TRBV7-9	CASSFWREAAETQYF	TGTGCCAGCAGCTTTTGGCGGGAGGCCGCGGAGACCCAGTACTTC
TRBJ2-1	-	medium-sized	TRBV5-6	CASSSTLGASAYNEQFF	TGTGCCAGCAGCTCTACTTTGGGGGCTAGCGCGTACAATGAGCAGTTCTTC
TRBJ2-3	-	medium-sized	TRBV7-8	CASGWVLDTQYF	TGTGCCAGCGGTTGGGTCTTAGATACGCAGTATTTT
TRBJ2-2	-	large	TRBV5-5	CASSEVSYTGELFF	TGTGCCAGCAGCGAGGTCAGCTACACCGGGGAGCTGTTTTTT
TRBJ1-1	-	many	TRBV27	CASSFGENTEAFF	TGTGCCAGCAGTTTTGGAGAGAACACTGAAGCTTTCTTT
TRBJ1-2	-	-	TRBV25-1	CASSEYTGPYGYTF	TGTGCCAGCAGTGAATATACAGGGCCCTATGGCTACACCTTC
TRBJ2-2	-	medium-sized	TRBV30	CAWRKLLGAGELFF	TGTGCCTGGAGAAAACTTCTAGGGGCCGGGGAGCTGTTTTTT
TRBJ1-3	-	large	TRBV3-1	CASSQENGFSGNTIYF	TGTGCCAGCAGCCAAGAAAACGGGTTCTCTGGAAACACCATATATTTT
TRBJ2-7	-	medium-sized	TRBV19	CASSTRDSAVYHEQYF	TGTGCCAGTAGTACGCGGGACAGTGCGGTGTACCACGAGCAGTACTTC
TRBJ1-4	-	medium-sized	TRBV7-8	CASSSSGTVNEKLFF	TGTGCCAGCAGCTCTAGCGGGACCGTTAATGAAAAACTGTTTTTT
TRBJ2-7	-	-	TRBV20-1	CSARDTGVLYEQYF	TGCAGTGCTAGAGATACCGGGGTGTTATACGAGCAGTACTTC
TRBJ1-6	-	-	TRBV7-2	CASSLLGANNSPLHF	TGTGCCAGCAGCTTATTGGGGGCAAATAATTCACCCCTCCACTTT
TRBJ1-2	-	medium-sized	TRBV30	CAWSFTGDYGYTF	TGTGCCTGGAGTTTCACAGGAGACTATGGCTACACCTTC
TRBJ2-3	TRBD1	medium-sized	TRBV7-9	CASSPFAGQGERTDTQYF	TGTGCCAGCAGCCCCTTCGCGGGACAGGGGGAAAGGACAGATACGCAGTATTTT
TRBJ2-1	TRBD2	once	TRBV7-8	CASSSPLAGTSYNEQFF	TGTGCCAGCAGCTCCCCTCTAGCGGGAACCTCCTACAATGAGCAGTTCTTC
TRBJ2-5	-	medium-sized	TRBV27	CASSSGDNNSQETQYF	TGTGCCAGCAGTTCAGGGGACAACAATTCCCAAGAGACCCAGTACTTC
TRBJ2-5	-	medium-sized	TRBV15	CATSRDRQAQETQYF	TGTGCCACCAGCAGAGATAGGCAGGCCCAAGAGACCCAGTACTTC
TRBJ2-4	TRBD1	many	TRBV6-2/TRBV6-3	CASSYKGQGHIQYF	TGTGCCAGCAGTTACAAGGGACAGGGACACATTCAGTACTTC